This T cell receptor beta chain was retrieved from a study of cytomegalovirus exposure and HLA in healthy donors. This CDR3 has 13 residues. From germline, CDR1 is LNHDA and CDR2 SQIVND (reference sequence). Trimming stripped 4 bases from V and 8 bases from J, with 13 bases between. 60 Vbeta and 13 Jbeta primers were used in PCR. Data came from immunoSEQ multiplex PCR; TCRdb stores just in-frame clones and leaves some out. The table has about 160,000 clones, roughly 85% seen once. The J gene is TRBJ2-3, the V gene TRBV19, with D possibly TRBD2 on 6 matching bases. Sequencing was carried out using PBMCs. The sequence came from a man younger than 30 in good health and CMV-seropositive. The DNA of the CDR3 is TGTGCCAGTAGTAGCGGGGCCGGGGCTACGCAGTATTTT. Translation gives CASSSGAGATQYF.